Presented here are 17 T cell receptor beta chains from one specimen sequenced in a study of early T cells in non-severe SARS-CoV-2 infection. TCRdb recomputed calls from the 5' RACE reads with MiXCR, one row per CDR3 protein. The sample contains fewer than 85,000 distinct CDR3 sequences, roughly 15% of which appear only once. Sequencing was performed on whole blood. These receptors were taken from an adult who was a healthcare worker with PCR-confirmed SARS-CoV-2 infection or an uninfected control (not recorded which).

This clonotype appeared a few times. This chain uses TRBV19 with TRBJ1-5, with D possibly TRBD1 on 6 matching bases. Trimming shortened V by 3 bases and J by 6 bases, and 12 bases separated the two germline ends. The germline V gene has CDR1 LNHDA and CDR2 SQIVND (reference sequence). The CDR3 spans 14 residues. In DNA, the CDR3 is TGTGCCAGTAGTATCTTCAGGGGTAGTCAGCCCCAGCATTTT. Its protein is CASSIFRGSQPQHF.

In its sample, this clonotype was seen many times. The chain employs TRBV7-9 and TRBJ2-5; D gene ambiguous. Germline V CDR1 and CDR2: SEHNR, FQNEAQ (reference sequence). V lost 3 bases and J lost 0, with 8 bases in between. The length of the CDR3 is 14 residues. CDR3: CASSFFANQETQYF. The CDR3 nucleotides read TGTGCCAGCAGCTTTTTCGCGAACCAAGAGACCCAGTACTTC.

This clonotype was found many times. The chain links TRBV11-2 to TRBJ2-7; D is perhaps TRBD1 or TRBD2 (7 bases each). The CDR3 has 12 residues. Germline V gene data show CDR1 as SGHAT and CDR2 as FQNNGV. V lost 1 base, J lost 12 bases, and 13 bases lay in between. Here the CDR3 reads CASSLGQGGLYF. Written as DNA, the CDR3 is TGTGCCAGCAGCTTAGGTCAGGGGGGGCTGTACTTC. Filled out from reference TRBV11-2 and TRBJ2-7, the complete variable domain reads EAGVAQSPRYKIIEKRQSVAFWCNPISGHATLYWYQQILGQGPKLLIQFQNNGVVDDSQLPKDRFSAERLKGVDSTLKIQPAKLEDSAVYLCASSLGQGGLYFGPGTRLTVT.

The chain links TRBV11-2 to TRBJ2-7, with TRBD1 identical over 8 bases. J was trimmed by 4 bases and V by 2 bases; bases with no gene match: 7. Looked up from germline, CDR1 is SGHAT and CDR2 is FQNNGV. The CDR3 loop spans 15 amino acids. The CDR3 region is CASSLPSRQGYEQYF. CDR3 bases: TGTGCCAGCAGCTTACCCAGTAGACAGGGGTACGAGCAGTACTTC.

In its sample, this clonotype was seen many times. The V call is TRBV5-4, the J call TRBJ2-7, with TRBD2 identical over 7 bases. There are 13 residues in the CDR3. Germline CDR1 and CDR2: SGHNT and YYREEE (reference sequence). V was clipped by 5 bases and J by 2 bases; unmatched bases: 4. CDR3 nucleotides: TGTGCCAGCAGTTCCGGGACTACCTACGAGCAGTACTTC. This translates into CASSSGTTYEQYF.

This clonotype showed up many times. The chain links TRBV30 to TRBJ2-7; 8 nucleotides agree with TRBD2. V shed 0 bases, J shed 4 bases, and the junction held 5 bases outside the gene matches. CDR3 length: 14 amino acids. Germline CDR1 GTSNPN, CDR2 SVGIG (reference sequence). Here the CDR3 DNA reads TGTGCCTGGAGTGTACCCGGGGGGGGGTACGAGCAGTACTTC. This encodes CAWSVPGGGYEQYF.

In DNA form, the CDR3 reads TGTGCCAGCAGCCCAGGGTATGGCACTGAAGCTTTCTTT. Amino acid sequence: CASSPGYGTEAFF. V gene TRBV12-3 or TRBV12-4 combines with J gene TRBJ1-1; the D gene is possibly TRBD1 (5 bases). This CDR3 contains 13 residues. Between the trimmed V and J ends, which lost 6 bases and 4 bases, there was a span of 12 bases.

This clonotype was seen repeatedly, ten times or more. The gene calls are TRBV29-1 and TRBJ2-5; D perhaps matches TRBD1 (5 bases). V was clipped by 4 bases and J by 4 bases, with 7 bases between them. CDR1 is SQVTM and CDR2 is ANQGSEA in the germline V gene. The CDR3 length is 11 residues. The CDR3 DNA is TGCAGCGTTGCAAGGGGAGAGACCCAGTACTTC. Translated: CSVARGETQYF.

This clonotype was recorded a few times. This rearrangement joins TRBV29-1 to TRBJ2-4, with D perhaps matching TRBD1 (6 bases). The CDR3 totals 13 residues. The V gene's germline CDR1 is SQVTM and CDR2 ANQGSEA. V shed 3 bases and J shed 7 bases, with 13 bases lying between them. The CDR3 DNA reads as TGCAGCGTTGACGGGACATCGTCGAACATTCAGTACTTC. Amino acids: CSVDGTSSNIQYF.

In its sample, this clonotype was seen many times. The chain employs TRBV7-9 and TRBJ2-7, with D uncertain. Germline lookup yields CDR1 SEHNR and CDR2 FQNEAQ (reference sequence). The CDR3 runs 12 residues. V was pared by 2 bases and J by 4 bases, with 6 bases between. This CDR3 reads CASSLSGYEQYF. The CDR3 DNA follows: TGTGCCAGCAGCTTATCCGGATACGAGCAGTACTTC.

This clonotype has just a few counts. CDR3 coding DNA: TGTGCCAGCAGCTCCCTGAGTACGCAGTATTTT. It is translated as CASSSLSTQYF. This sequence joins TRBV7-2 and TRBJ2-3; D ambiguous. This CDR3 is 11 amino acids long. V lost 4 bases and J 8 bases, leaving 7 bases between the germline ends. Germline loops: CDR1 SGHTA, CDR2 FQGNSA.

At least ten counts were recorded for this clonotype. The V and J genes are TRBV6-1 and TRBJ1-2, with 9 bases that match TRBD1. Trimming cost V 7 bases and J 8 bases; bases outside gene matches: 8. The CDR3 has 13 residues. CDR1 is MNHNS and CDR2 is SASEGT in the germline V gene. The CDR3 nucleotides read TGTGCCAGCAAGATCACAGGGGGCGAAGGCTACACCTTC. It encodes CASKITGGEGYTF.

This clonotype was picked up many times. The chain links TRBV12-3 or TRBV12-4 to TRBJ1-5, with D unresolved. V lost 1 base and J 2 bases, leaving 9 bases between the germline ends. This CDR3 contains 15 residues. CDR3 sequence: CASSLGGLGNQPQHF. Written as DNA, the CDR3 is TGTGCCAGCAGTTTAGGGGGATTGGGCAATCAGCCCCAGCATTTT.

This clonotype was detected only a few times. Here the CDR3 reads CASSLGTGPADTQYF. The CDR3 DNA reads as TGTGCCAGCAGCTTGGGGACAGGGCCGGCTGATACGCAGTATTTT. The chain employs TRBV11-2 and TRBJ2-3, with 9 bases identical to TRBD1. CDR1 is SGHAT, CDR2 FQNNGV, per germline. After removal of 3 bases from V and 6 bases from J, the junction contained 7 bases not matched to a gene. CDR3 size: 15 residues.

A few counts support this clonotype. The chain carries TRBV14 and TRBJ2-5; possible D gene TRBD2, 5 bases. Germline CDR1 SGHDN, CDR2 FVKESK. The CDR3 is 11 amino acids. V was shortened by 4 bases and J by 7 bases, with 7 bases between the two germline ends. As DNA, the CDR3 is TGTGCCAGCAGCCGCGGGTGGACCCAGTACTTC. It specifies CASSRGWTQYF.

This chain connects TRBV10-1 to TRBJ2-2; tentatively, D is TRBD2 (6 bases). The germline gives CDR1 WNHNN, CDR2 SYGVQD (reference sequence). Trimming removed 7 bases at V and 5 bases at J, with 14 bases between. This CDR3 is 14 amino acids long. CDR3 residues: CASMEGGGTGELFF. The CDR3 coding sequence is TGCGCCAGCATGGAGGGCGGTGGGACCGGGGAGCTGTTTTTT.

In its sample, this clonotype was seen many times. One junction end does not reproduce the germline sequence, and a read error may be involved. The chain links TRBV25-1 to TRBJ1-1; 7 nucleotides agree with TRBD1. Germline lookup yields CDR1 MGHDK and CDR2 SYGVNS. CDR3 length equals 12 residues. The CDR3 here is CASSPPGQRPHF. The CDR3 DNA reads TGTGCCAGCAGTCCGCCGGGACAGAGACCTCACTTT.